The present entry profiles one T cell receptor beta chain with its context. The sequence runs out 3 residues before the end of the CDR3; the remainder is reconstructed from the germline J gene. This entry comes from a study of T cells in women clearing cervical HPV infection. Whole-study context: Donors had HPV16-related CIN3 or worse; 2 had invasive cancer.

Assay: immunoSEQ multiplex PCR; the TCRdb copy retains only in-frame clones and omits some. Its listing shows over 30,000 clones. CDR3 size: 14 residues. CDR1 and CDR2 from the germline V gene are SQVTM and ANQGSEA. The chain recombines TRBV29-1 with TRBJ2-3; 11 bases fit TRBD2. The sequenced sample was blood buffy coat. The origin of this receptor is a woman between 18 and 70 years old with a cervical HPV16 infection that either progressed to CIN3+ or cleared (not recorded which). Incomplete CDR3 DNA: TGCAGCGGGTCGACTAGCGGGAACCAAGAGACG. This translates into CSGSTSGNQET. In full, the CDR3 is CSGSTSGNQETQYF.